These T cell receptor beta chains were read from a single sample in a study of blood T cell repertoires in COVID-19. Profiled with immunoSEQ multiplex PCR; TCRdb holds only in-frame clones, not every one. The sample holds approximately 200,000 clones, 75% to 90% seen once. The specimen was PBMCs or T cells enriched from blood (not recorded which). The origin of the receptors is a young woman who had recovered from COVID-19. The CDR3 runs from the conserved cysteine through the conserved F or W. D genes are given only for firm matches. Clone sizes are given selectively: once, few, many, or a class where the clone is expanded.

J: TRBJ2-7
V: TRBV5-1
length: 14
D: TRBD2
size: NA
DNA: TGCGCCAGCGCGACGCAAGCGGGGCTCCACGAGCAGTACTTC
CDR3: CASATQAGLHEQYF

J: TRBJ2-7
V: TRBV11-3
length: 14
D: NA
size: once
DNA: TGTGCCAGCAGCTTCGAACAGGGCTCCTACGAGCAGTACTTC
CDR3: CASSFEQGSYEQYF

J: TRBJ2-3
V: TRBV6-5
length: 12
D: NA
size: NA
DNA: TGTGCCAGCAGACTAGACACAGATACGCAGTATTTT
CDR3: CASRLDTDTQYF

J: TRBJ2-7
V: TRBV6-5
length: 14
D: NA
size: NA
DNA: TGTGCCAGCAGTTATCGCGGACAGAACTACGAGCAGTACTTC
CDR3: CASSYRGQNYEQYF

J: TRBJ1-1
V: TRBV10-2
length: 12
D: NA
size: NA
DNA: TGCGCCAGCAGTGAGCGCGGCACTGAAGCTTTCTTT
CDR3: CASSERGTEAFF

J: TRBJ1-2
V: TRBV25-1
length: 10
D: TRBD1
size: NA
DNA: TGTGCCACCCGACAGGGTGGCTACACCTTC
CDR3: CATRQGGYTF

J: TRBJ2-7
V: TRBV7-9
length: 14
D: TRBD1
size: NA
DNA: TGTGCCAGCAGTTTCGACAGGGCCCCCTACGAGCAGTACTTC
CDR3: CASSFDRAPYEQYF

J: TRBJ1-5
V: TRBV19
length: 15
D: TRBD1
size: NA
DNA: TGTGCCAGTAGTATAGTCTCAGGGGGCGATCAGCCCCAGCATTTT
CDR3: CASSIVSGGDQPQHF

J: TRBJ2-6
V: TRBV5-4
length: 17
D: TRBD1
size: few
DNA: TGTGCCAGCAGCTTAGGGTACAGGGGGCCGGGGGCCAACGTCCTGACTTTC
CDR3: CASSLGYRGPGANVLTF

J: TRBJ2-7
V: TRBV7-3
length: 15
D: TRBD1
size: NA
DNA: TGTGCCAGCAGCTCGGGGGACAGGGGTTCCTACGAGCAGTACTTC
CDR3: CASSSGDRGSYEQYF

J: TRBJ1-5
V: TRBV7-8
length: 12
D: NA
size: NA
DNA: TGTGCCAGCAGCCAACAGGATAGTACCCAGCATTTT
CDR3: CASSQQDSTQHF

J: TRBJ1-5
V: TRBV6-2/TRBV6-3
length: 15
D: TRBD1
size: few
DNA: TGTGCCAGCAGTTCTAAGGGGACAGGGGGGCAGCCCCAGCATTTT
CDR3: CASSSKGTGGQPQHF

J: TRBJ2-7
V: TRBV7-9
length: 14
D: NA
size: NA
DNA: TGTGCCAGCAGCTCAAGCGGAGGCTCCTACGAGCAGTACTTC
CDR3: CASSSSGGSYEQYF

J: TRBJ1-2
V: TRBV20-1
length: 11
D: NA
size: NA
DNA: TGCAGTGCTCCAGGCTACTATGGCTACACCTTC
CDR3: CSAPGYYGYTF

J: TRBJ2-1
V: TRBV7-5
length: 17
D: NA
size: few
DNA: TGTGCCAGAAGCCCAATCCTAGCGGGGTGGGTGTACAATGAGCAGTTCTTC
CDR3: CARSPILAGWVYNEQFF

J: TRBJ2-5
V: TRBV7-2
length: 13
D: TRBD1
size: NA
DNA: TGTGCCAGCAGCTTAAACAGGGGAGAGACCCAGTACTTC
CDR3: CASSLNRGETQYF

J: TRBJ1-2
V: TRBV18
length: 16
D: NA
size: NA
DNA: TGTGCCAGCTCACCAGCGGAAGGCGCTCGGGGCTATGGCTACACCTTC
CDR3: CASSPAEGARGYGYTF

J: TRBJ2-4
V: TRBV6-1
length: 13
D: NA
size: NA
DNA: TGTGCCAGCAGTGAATCAGGGGAAAACATTCAGTACTTC
CDR3: CASSESGENIQYF

J: TRBJ2-2
V: TRBV24-1
length: 16
D: TRBD2
size: NA
DNA: TGTGCCACCAGTCGGACTAGCGGAGCGAACACCGGGGAGCTGTTTTTT
CDR3: CATSRTSGANTGELFF

J: TRBJ2-2
V: TRBV11-3
length: 15
D: NA
size: NA
DNA: TGTGCCAGCAGCTCCTCGACAGGGAGGTTCGGGGAGCTGTTTTTT
CDR3: CASSSSTGRFGELFF

J: TRBJ1-4
V: TRBV18
length: 16
D: TRBD1
size: NA
DNA: TGTGCCAGCACGAAGGACAGGGGGCAAACTAATGAAAAACTGTTTTTT
CDR3: CASTKDRGQTNEKLFF

J: TRBJ1-3
V: TRBV7-9
length: 15
D: NA
size: few
DNA: TGTGCCAGCAGCTTAGATGCGGGTACTGGAAACACCATATATTTT
CDR3: CASSLDAGTGNTIYF

J: TRBJ1-2
V: TRBV13
length: 14
D: NA
size: NA
DNA: TGTGCCAGCAGCTTAGAACAGGGATACTATGGCTACACCTTC
CDR3: CASSLEQGYYGYTF

J: TRBJ2-5
V: TRBV27
length: 14
D: TRBD1
size: NA
DNA: TGTGCCAGCAGTTTAGGGACAGGGGGGGAGACCCAGTACTTC
CDR3: CASSLGTGGETQYF

J: TRBJ2-7
V: TRBV29-1
length: 13
D: NA
size: NA
DNA: TGCAGCGTACAGACAGGAGGCGGTTACGAGCAGTACTTC
CDR3: CSVQTGGGYEQYF

J: TRBJ2-5
V: TRBV9
length: 16
D: TRBD2
size: NA
DNA: TGTGCCAGCAGCGTAGGGGTAGCGGGGCCACGGGAGACCCAGTACTTC
CDR3: CASSVGVAGPRETQYF